This TCR beta chain was sequenced during a study of cytomegalovirus exposure and HLA in healthy donors (TCRdb year 2017). At the level of the whole study: According to an earlier analysis of several hundred of the donors, about 180 million T cells yielded over 90 million unique TCR beta sequences and 276 Gb of sequence data. Roughly 300 gigabases of sequencing data and around 80 million unique TCR sequences made up an early release that covered 640 HLA-typed donors. Of the roughly 430 genotyped donors, about 84% fell in the genetic ancestry cluster associated with self-reported Caucasian donors. The study aimed to test whether signatures of past pathogen exposure could be identified by cataloging public T cell receptors. The T cell repertoires of some 670 subjects were profiled by immunosequencing and related to cytomegalovirus serostatus. Besides the first cohort of roughly 660 subjects, a separate validation cohort made up of around 120 different subjects was used. High-throughput TCR immunosequencing, statistical association of individual TCRs with disease status, and machine learning were combined to predict cytomegalovirus infection status. To study patterns of TCR occurrence, a later analysis re-analyzed previously published TCR beta repertoires from 600 to 750 donors and added high-resolution HLA genotyping. In the later analysis, no new phenotypic data were used to find candidate immune exposures; instead, reliance was placed on TCR beta sequences and their occurrence across donors. An earlier analysis of around 640 of the donors used high-throughput TCR beta sequencing to judge whether each TCR beta V gene segment behaved as functional or pseudogenic. Donor age, sex, ethnicity and CMV serostatus were collected together with the repertoire data. A later genetic analysis took genome-wide SNP genotypes for 398 of the 666 donors and used that subset as a discovery cohort. Every repertoire in the discovery cohort had been generated on one and the same sequencing platform. Both class I and class II loci were covered by HLA typing, at four-digit resolution. Typing coverage varied by locus: about 620-640 donors for A, B, C, DRB1 and DQB1; 522 for DQA1; around 610 for DPA1; 450 to 480 for DPB1. Five DR-DQ haplotypes were treated as single units for association and clustering because of strong linkage in the cohort. Across some 400 genotyped donors of the cohort, an average of about 220,000 unique TCR beta nucleotide sequences per donor were sequenced, and 15% to 20% of those sequences were non-productive. The paper's findings and limits, for the study overall: This cohort had only TCR beta chains sequenced, and the lack of alpha or paired-chain data limited which features could be detected. The earlier analysis of 587 of the donors excluded roughly 16 rarely observed V segments, including chromosome 9 orphons, because counts were too low. A further reported finding was that TCR beta sequences accurately predicted the HLA-A and HLA-B alleles for most subjects in the first cohort. A later genetic analysis reported fewer N-insertions in productive TCRs among donors in an Asian-associated ancestry cluster than the approximately 670-donor mean. A later analysis found that TCR association rates varied across HLA loci, with DRB1 alleles showing the most associated TCRs and HLA-C alleles the fewest. The presence/absence analyses assumed that sequencing depth was roughly uniform across donors, and that assumption may not be true. Because HLA typing was unavailable for some donors at each locus, only the typed subset was used in association tests. Most CMV-associated TCR beta chains appeared to be HLA-restricted in a later analysis, and the HLA associations seemed to be driven largely by CMV exposure. In the study, about 150 TCR beta chains were listed as associated with cytomegalovirus. In a later analysis, several top co-occurrence clusters were reported to appear linked to parvovirus B19, influenza, CMV and Epstein-Barr virus. Linkage disequilibrium might explain the correlated functional status among segregating V segments, but an unknown experimental factor could not be ruled out. The authors suggested that the approach could potentially be generalized to other disease states and immunological phenotypes. V-gene and J-gene trimming of TCR beta chains was associated with a missense DCLRE1C variant in a later genetic analysis, and the association was replicated in an independent cohort. A few of the identified cytomegalovirus-associated TCR beta chains were confirmed in vitro to be specific for cytomegalovirus antigens. Strong co-occurrence of HLA alleles, especially DR and DQ, made assigning TCR associations to individual alleles difficult. CMV serostatus was the only immune exposure information available for the cohort. A cluster of highly shared sequence variants was judged likely to be a technical artifact of the sequencing pipeline. The classifier was reported to diagnose cytomegalovirus status with high specificity and sensitivity in both the original cohort and the validation cohort. An earlier analysis of some 590 of the donors showed that most TCR beta V segments appeared in productive rearrangements either about 87% or about 30% of the time, which broadly matched IMGT annotations. Most TCR sequences were seen in very few donors, while some public TCRs were found in many individuals. A later analysis found that HLA-associated TCR beta chains were more clonally expanded and had lower generation probabilities than equally common non-associated chains. Specific HLA alleles were associated with over 15,000 TCR beta sequences at a false discovery rate of 0.05 in a later analysis.

The cohort was made up of approximately 670 healthy bone marrow donors. All cohort members were sampled while nominally healthy, although unrecorded immune exposures were likely present. The donor tested CMV seronegative, placing the donor among the approximately 400 seronegative members of the cohort. Every donor gave a peripheral blood sample, and the peripheral blood mononuclear cells from that sample were used for TCR beta sequencing. The Qiagen DNeasy Blood Extraction Kit was used to extract genomic DNA from the blood cell samples. Library preparation was by the immunoSEQ multiplex PCR assay. A mixture of 60 forward primers for TCR Vbeta segments and 13 reverse primers for TCR Jbeta segments was used in the multiplex PCR. A multiplex PCR assay on genomic DNA amplified the CDR3 region of rearranged TCR beta genes. The amplified TCR beta libraries were sequenced on the Illumina HiSeq System as 87-base-pair reads. The authors processed their data as follows. In a later analysis, tens of millions of unique TCR beta chains were counted across the roughly 670 repertoires, and roughly 11 million of these chains were shared by at least two donors. To remove PCR and sequencing errors, raw reads were error-corrected and collapsed into unique sequences using a nearest-neighbor algorithm that merged closely related sequences. Alignment of CDR3 sequences to IMGT reference sequences was used to assign V, D and J gene segments. For a sequence to be retained, a match of at least six nucleotides was required to both a V gene segment and a J gene segment. Rearrangements were classified as productive when the CDR3 lacked stop codons and remained in frame with V and J, and all other rearrangements were classified as non-productive. CDR3 was defined according to IMGT convention as the region running from the second conserved V-encoded cysteine to the conserved J-encoded phenylalanine. The earlier analysis of about 560 of the donors excluded any sequence lacking an unambiguous match to a single V gene segment. In an earlier analysis of approximately 560 of the donors, a V segment was called functional when productive rearrangements were above 56.7%, and segregating when the standard deviation between donors exceeded 5%. To diagnose cytomegalovirus status from the catalog of TCR beta chain sequences, a statistical classification framework was built. V and J gene assignment, in a later analysis, came from comparing TCR nucleotide sequences with IMGT/GENE-DB human TR gene sequences. Using the TCRdist pipeline, a later analysis assigned CDR3 sequences along with most-parsimonious VDJ recombination scenarios. A later analysis defined each TCR beta chain by its CDR3 amino acid sequence plus V-gene family, and excluded reads lacking a unique V-gene family. As a way to deal with suspected cross-contamination and a sequencing artifact, a later analysis dropped hundreds of nucleotide sequences that were highly shared and had low generation probability. In a later analysis, a clonal expansion index for each public chain was calculated from normalized within-repertoire ranks of inferred template counts. Generation probabilities in a later analysis came from a VDJ recombination model fitted to out-of-frame rearrangements, and those results were checked against IGoR. In a later analysis, hypergeometric tests were used to score TCR-TCR, TCR-HLA and TCR-CMV co-occurrence, with a repertoire-size bias correction applied to TCR pairs. In a later analysis, false discovery rates were estimated by permuting HLA or CMV assignments 20 times. A later analysis grouped co-occurring TCRs with DBSCAN, adding TCRdist sequence similarity when clustering within HLA-allele-positive subsets. Repertoires with fewer than 30,000 or more than 120,000 public chains were left out of co-occurrence clustering, as were a handful of repertoires with anomalous nucleotide sharing. This is the immuneACCESS table as TCRdb keeps it, with only in-frame sequences that have V and J called. A part of the clones is gone; compared with another copy, unresolved V genes explain less than half, and the rest is unexplained. For V, J and clone size, that table is used; D and trimming come from the DNA. For this sample there are 200,000 to 250,000 clones; 60% to 80% appear just once. Clones ranked in the top ten supply 3.5% to 4% of the sample.

Comment on this clone: Its target antigen remains unknown. No base quality information exists; no much larger clone differs at one position.

The sample consisted of PBMCs. This receptor was obtained from a male donor in good health and CMV-seronegative.

DNA sequence: TGTGCCAGCAGTTTGACTAGCGGGACCAACGAGCAGTACTTC. The encoded protein is CASSLTSGTNEQYF. The rearranged segments are TRBV27 and TRBJ2-5, with TRBD2 identical over 11 junction bases. The J call may be in error: the DNA end matches TRBJ2-7 better. In the germline V gene (reference sequence), CDR1 corresponds to MNHEY and CDR2 to SMNVEV. Reading from cysteine to phenylalanine, the CDR3 counts 14 amino acids. Only the CDR3 region is kept as DNA, spanning 42 bases read in frame from base 1.